Following are 21 T cell receptor beta chains from one sample sequenced in a study of cytomegalovirus exposure and HLA in healthy donors. The PCR contained 60 Vbeta and 13 Jbeta primers. Using immunoSEQ multiplex PCR, the repertoire was profiled, and TCRdb retains in-frame clones only, with some absent. In the table there are about 150,000 clones, about 70% of which are singletons. Material for sequencing was PBMCs. These receptors originate from a woman aged 55-70 years in good health and CMV-seropositive.

In regard to this clone: At one end, the junction sequence differs from germline, possibly due to a read error. The chain uses TRBV7-8 and TRBJ2-1, with 9 nucleotides matching TRBD2. Per germline, CDR1 SGHVS and CDR2 FQNEAQ. The CDR3 is 15 amino acids. Here the CDR3 reads CASSRALAGVNGQFF. The CDR3 DNA reads TGTGCCAGCAGCCGCGCGTTAGCGGGAGTAAATGGGCAGTTCTTC.

The chain combines TRBV10-3 with TRBJ1-5; possible D gene TRBD1, 6 bases. Trimming shortened V by 3 bases and J by 3 bases, and 9 bases separated the two germline ends. The CDR3 is 14 amino acids. In germline, CDR1 is ENHRY, CDR2 SYGVKD. In DNA, the CDR3 is TGTGCCATCAGTGATCAGGGGAACAATCAGCCCCAGCATTTT. It yields the protein CAISDQGNNQPQHF.

This chain uses TRBV7-2 with TRBJ2-1, with D possibly being TRBD1 (5 bases). The CDR3 is 12 amino acids. Deletions cut 5 bases from V and 8 bases from J, with 10 bases between. Germline assignment: CDR1 SGHTA and CDR2 FQGNSA. CDR3: CASSPLRDEQFF. The CDR3, as DNA: TGTGCCAGCAGCCCCCTCAGGGATGAGCAGTTCTTC.

This clone was counted a few times. The chain employs TRBV5-6 and TRBJ2-6; possibly TRBD2 for D (5 bases). The CDR3 contains 14 residues. CDR1 SGHDT and CDR2 YYEEEE come from the germline V gene. Trimming pared 4 bases from V and 4 bases from J, leaving 9 bases between. The CDR3 reads CASSGGPGANVLTF. The CDR3 region has the DNA TGTGCCAGCAGCGGAGGACCCGGGGCCAACGTCCTGACTTTC. The variable domain in full, completed from reference TRBV5-6 and TRBJ2-6, reads DAGVTQSPTHLIKTRGQQVTLRCSPKSGHDTVSWYQQALGQGPQFIFQYYEEEERQRGNFPDRFSGHQFPNYSSELNVNALLLGDSALYLCASSGGPGANVLTFGAGSRLTVL.

The chain is built from TRBV11-3 and TRBJ2-1; D possibly corresponds to TRBD1 (5 bases). With 1 base removed from V and 6 bases from J, the gap between germline ends came to 7 bases. There are 13 residues in the CDR3. CDR1 is SGHNT and CDR2 is YENEEA in the germline V gene. For the CDR3, the DNA is TGTGCCAGCAGCTTAGGGCAGGGCAATGAGCAGTTCTTC. Translation: CASSLGQGNEQFF.

The gene calls are TRBV5-1 and TRBJ1-4, with D possibly being TRBD1 (6 bases). There are 15 residues in the CDR3. Trimming cost V 0 bases and J 4 bases, with 10 bases left between them. CDR1 is SGHRS and CDR2 is YFSETQ in the germline V gene. The CDR3 loop reads CASSLGWTDNEKLFF. CDR3 DNA: TGCGCCAGCAGCTTGGGATGGACAGATAATGAAAAACTGTTTTTT. The entire variable domain, with the rest obtained from reference TRBV5-1 and TRBJ1-4, is as follows: KAGVTQTPRYLIKTRGQQVTLSCSPISGHRSVSWYQQTPGQGLQFLFEYFSETQRNKGNFPGRFSGRQFSNSRSEMNVSTLELGDSALYLCASSLGWTDNEKLFFGSGTQLSVL.

The chain couples TRBV2 to TRBJ2-5, with 8 bases aligning to TRBD1. The V segment lost 7 bases and the J segment 10 bases; nucleotides outside the gene matches: 5. CDR1 SNHLY and CDR2 FYNNEI come from the germline V gene. The CDR3 contains 11 residues. The CDR3 region is CASTTTGDQYF. The CDR3 DNA reads as TGTGCCAGCACCACGACAGGGGACCAGTACTTC.

This clone has only a few counts. As DNA, the CDR3 is TGTGCCAGCAGCTCGACAGGGGATGGCTACACCTTC. This sequence encodes CASSSTGDGYTF. The chain has TRBV6-5 and TRBJ1-2, with TRBD1 matching 8 bases. From germline, CDR1 is MNHEY and CDR2 SVGAGI. The ends lost 6 bases at V and 6 bases at J; junction bases unmatched: 3. The CDR3 covers 12 residues.

This chain connects TRBV11-1 to TRBJ1-1, with D perhaps TRBD1 (5 bases). The V gene lost 2 bases and the J gene lost 6 bases, with 7 bases spanning the gap. The CDR3 is 12 amino acids. Per the germline V gene, CDR1 is SGHAT and CDR2 is FQDESV (reference sequence). In DNA, the CDR3 is TGTGCCAGCAGCTTAAGGGGCGCTGAAGCTTTCTTT. It translates to CASSLRGAEAFF.

The chain has TRBV6-6 and TRBJ1-2; 8 bases map to TRBD1. J was trimmed by 0 bases and V by 4 bases; bases with no gene match: 4. The CDR3 length is 15 residues. The germline CDR1 and CDR2 sequences are MNHNY and SVGAGI (reference sequence). This CDR3 reads CASSFGQGPNYGYTF. CDR3 DNA: TGTGCCAGCAGTTTCGGACAGGGCCCTAACTATGGCTACACCTTC.

The rearrangement joins TRBV18 to TRBJ1-2, with 8 nucleotides matching TRBD1. Germline V gene sequence: CDR1 KGHSH, CDR2 LQKENI. This CDR3 has 15 amino acids. V shed 6 bases, J shed 3 bases, and the junction held 9 bases outside the gene matches. The CDR3 loop is CASSPQTGADYGYTF. For the CDR3, the DNA is TGTGCCAGCTCTCCGCAGACAGGGGCGGACTATGGCTACACCTTC.

The chain employs TRBV28 and TRBJ1-1, with D tentatively TRBD1 (5 bases). CDR1 and CDR2 from the germline V gene are MDHEN and SYDVKM. The V end lost 7 bases, the J end lost 5 bases, and 11 bases lay between the germline ends. The CDR3 consists of 12 residues. The CDR3 DNA sequence: TGTGCCAGCAAATCCGGGGGGACTGAAGCTTTCTTT. Translation gives CASKSGGTEAFF. Full variable domain (missing parts from reference TRBV28 and TRBJ1-1): DVKVTQSSRYLVKRTGEKVFLECVQDMDHENMFWYRQDPGLGLRLIYFSYDVKMKEKGDIPEGYSVSREKKERFSLILESASTNQTSMYLCASKSGGTEAFFGQGTRLTVV.

The J gene is TRBJ2-5, the V gene TRBV27; no definite D call. Germline V gene lookup returns CDR1 MNHEY and CDR2 SMNVEV (reference sequence). Deletions cut 4 bases from V and 7 bases from J, with 16 bases between. The CDR3 extends over 14 amino acids. CDR3 in amino acids: CASSSPRESGTQYF. CDR3 nucleotide sequence: TGTGCCAGCAGTTCCCCTCGAGAATCGGGGACCCAGTACTTC.

This clone was observed a handful of times. The V and J genes are TRBV6-1 and TRBJ2-1; TRBD1 matches at 10 bases. Germline CDR1 MNHNS, CDR2 SASEGT. The CDR3 is made up of 15 amino acids. V trimming: 6 bases; J trimming: 7 bases; junction bases outside the gene matches: 9. The CDR3 spells CASRARQGARNEQFF. The CDR3 DNA follows: TGTGCCAGCAGGGCCCGACAGGGGGCGCGGAATGAGCAGTTCTTC.

The sample holds a few counts of this clone. The CDR3 region has the DNA TGTGCCACCACCCGGGGGATGAACACTGAAGCTTTCTTT. Protein: CATTRGMNTEAFF. V and J are TRBV25-1 and TRBJ1-1; TRBD1 might be the D (5 bases). Germline V gives CDR1 MGHDK, CDR2 SYGVNS. Between the trimmed V and J ends, which lost 10 bases and 0 bases, there was a span of 12 bases. There are 13 residues in the CDR3.

This clone was recorded a few times. The V gene is TRBV7-2, the J gene TRBJ2-5; 8 positions match TRBD2. The germline V gene has CDR1 SGHTA and CDR2 FQGNSA. The CDR3 loop spans 16 amino acids. V was clipped by 6 bases and J by 5 bases; unmatched bases: 14. The chain's CDR3 is CASRRPGLEGRETQYF. DNA for the CDR3: TGTGCCAGCAGACGCCCGGGACTAGAGGGTCGGGAGACCCAGTACTTC.

V is TRBV28 and J is TRBJ1-5, with 8 nucleotides matching TRBD1. Germline V CDR1 and CDR2: MDHEN, SYDVKM. J lost 4 bases, V lost 4 bases, and 9 bases had no gene match. The length of the CDR3 is 16 residues. The CDR3 nucleotides read TGTGCCAGCAGTTCAGTCACCGGGACAGGTAATCAGCCCCAGCATTTT. Its protein is CASSSVTGTGNQPQHF.

The chain links TRBV5-1 to TRBJ1-5; TRBD1 is a possible D gene (6 bases). V was shortened by 0 bases and J by 1 base, with 8 bases between the two germline ends. Germline CDR1 and CDR2: SGHRS and YFSETQ. The CDR3 loop spans 15 amino acids. CDR3 nucleotides: TGCGCCAGCAGCTTGGAGGGGGGGAGCAATCAGCCCCAGCATTTT. Encoded protein: CASSLEGGSNQPQHF. The full variable domain, its missing parts supplied by reference TRBV5-1 and TRBJ1-5, is KAGVTQTPRYLIKTRGQQVTLSCSPISGHRSVSWYQQTPGQGLQFLFEYFSETQRNKGNFPGRFSGRQFSNSRSEMNVSTLELGDSALYLCASSLEGGSNQPQHFGDGTRLSIL.

This rearrangement joins TRBV6-1 to TRBJ2-7; TRBD1 aligns across 8 bases. The junction had 7 bases not matched to a gene; V was cut back by 6 bases and J by 3 bases. The germline CDR1 and CDR2 sequences are MNHNS and SASEGT. The CDR3 runs to 14 residues. CDR3 residues: CASSPGTGFYEQYF. CDR3 nucleotide sequence: TGTGCCAGCAGCCCCGGGACAGGATTCTACGAGCAGTACTTC.

The V call is TRBV7-9, the J call TRBJ2-7; 7 positions match TRBD2. With V trimmed by 5 bases and J by 0 bases, 10 bases remained unmatched. The germline CDR1 and CDR2 sequences are SEHNR and FQNEAQ (reference sequence). The CDR3 contains 16 residues. CDR3 protein: CASSANFGGNSYEQYF. The DNA for the CDR3 is TGTGCCAGCAGCGCTAACTTCGGGGGGAACTCCTACGAGCAGTACTTC.

The chain uses TRBV2 and TRBJ2-7; 13 positions match TRBD2. Germline V lookup: CDR1 SNHLY, CDR2 FYNNEI. CDR3 length: 14 amino acids. The V segment lost 8 bases and the J segment 4 bases; nucleotides outside the gene matches: 5. CDR3 residues: CASEGLAGVYEQYF. The CDR3, as DNA: TGTGCCAGCGAAGGACTAGCGGGAGTTTACGAGCAGTACTTC.